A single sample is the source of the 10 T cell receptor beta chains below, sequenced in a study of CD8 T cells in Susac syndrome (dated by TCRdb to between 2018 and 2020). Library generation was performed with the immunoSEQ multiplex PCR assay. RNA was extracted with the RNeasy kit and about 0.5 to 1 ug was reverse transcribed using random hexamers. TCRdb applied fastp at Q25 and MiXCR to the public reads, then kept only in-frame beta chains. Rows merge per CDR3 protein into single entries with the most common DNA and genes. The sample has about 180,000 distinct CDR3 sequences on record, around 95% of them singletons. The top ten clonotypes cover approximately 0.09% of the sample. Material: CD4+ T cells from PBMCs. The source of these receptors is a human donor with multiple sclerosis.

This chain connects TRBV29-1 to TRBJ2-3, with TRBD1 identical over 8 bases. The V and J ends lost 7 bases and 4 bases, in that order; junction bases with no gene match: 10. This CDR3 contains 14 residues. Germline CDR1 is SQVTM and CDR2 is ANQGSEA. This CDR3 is CSAAGGQAPDTQYF. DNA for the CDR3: TGCAGCGCAGCAGGGGGACAGGCCCCAGATACGCAGTATTTT.

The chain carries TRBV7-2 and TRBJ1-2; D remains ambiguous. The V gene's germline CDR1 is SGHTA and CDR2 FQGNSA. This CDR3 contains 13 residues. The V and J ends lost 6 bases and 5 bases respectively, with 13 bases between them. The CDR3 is CASRMPGGYGYTF. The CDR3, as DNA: TGTGCCAGCAGAATGCCGGGAGGGTATGGCTACACCTTC.

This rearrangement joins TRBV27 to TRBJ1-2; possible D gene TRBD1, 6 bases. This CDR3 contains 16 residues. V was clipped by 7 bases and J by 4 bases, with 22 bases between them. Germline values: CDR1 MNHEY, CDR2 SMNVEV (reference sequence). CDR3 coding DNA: TGTGCCAGCACCGCCTCCTTAGGGGGTCGGCTCTATGGCTACACCTTC. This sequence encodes CASTASLGGRLYGYTF.

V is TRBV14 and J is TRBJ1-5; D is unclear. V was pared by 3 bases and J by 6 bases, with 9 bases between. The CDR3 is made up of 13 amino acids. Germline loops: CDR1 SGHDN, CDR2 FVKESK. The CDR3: CASSQGGSQPQHF. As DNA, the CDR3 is TGTGCCAGCAGCCAGGGCGGGAGTCAGCCCCAGCATTTT. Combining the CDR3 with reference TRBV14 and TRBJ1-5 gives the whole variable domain EAGVTQFPSHSVIEKGQTVTLRCDPISGHDNLYWYRRVMGKEIKFLLHFVKESKQDESGMPNNRFLAERTGGTYSTLKVQPAELEDSGVYFCASSQGGSQPQHFGDGTRLSIL.

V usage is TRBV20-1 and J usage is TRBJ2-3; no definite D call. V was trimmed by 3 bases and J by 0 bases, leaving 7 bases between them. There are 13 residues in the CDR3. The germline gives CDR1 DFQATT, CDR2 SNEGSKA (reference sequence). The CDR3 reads CSASGISTDTQYF. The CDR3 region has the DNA TGCAGTGCTAGCGGAATTAGCACAGATACGCAGTATTTT.

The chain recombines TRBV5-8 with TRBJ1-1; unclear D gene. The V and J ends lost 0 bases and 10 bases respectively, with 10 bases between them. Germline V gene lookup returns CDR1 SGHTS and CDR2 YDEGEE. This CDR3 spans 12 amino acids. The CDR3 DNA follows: TGTGCCAGCAGCTTGGCCGCCCCCGGAGCTTTCTTT. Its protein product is CASSLAAPGAFF.

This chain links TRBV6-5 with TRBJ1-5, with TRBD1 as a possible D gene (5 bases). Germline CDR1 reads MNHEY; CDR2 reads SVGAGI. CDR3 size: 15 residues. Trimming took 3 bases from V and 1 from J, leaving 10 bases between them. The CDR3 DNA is TGTGCCAGCAGTTATGGGGGGGGAAGCAATCAGCCCCAGCATTTT. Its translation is CASSYGGGSNQPQHF.

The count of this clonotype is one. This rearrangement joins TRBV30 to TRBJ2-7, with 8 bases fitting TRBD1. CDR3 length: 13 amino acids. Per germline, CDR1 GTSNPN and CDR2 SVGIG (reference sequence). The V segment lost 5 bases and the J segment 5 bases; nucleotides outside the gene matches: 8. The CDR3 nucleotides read TGTGCCTGGTCTACAGGGGGTCCCGACGAGCAGTACTTC. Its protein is CAWSTGGPDEQYF.

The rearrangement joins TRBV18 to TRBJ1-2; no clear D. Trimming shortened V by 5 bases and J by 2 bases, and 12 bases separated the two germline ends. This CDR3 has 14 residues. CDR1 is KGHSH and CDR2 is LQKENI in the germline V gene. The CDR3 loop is CASSSKELNYGYTF. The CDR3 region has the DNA TGTGCCAGCTCATCGAAGGAACTGAACTATGGCTACACCTTC.

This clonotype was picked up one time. This chain's CDR3 is CASSETGTGYNEQFF. The DNA for the CDR3 is TGTGCCAGCAGTGAAACCGGGACAGGGTACAATGAGCAGTTCTTC. V is TRBV6-4 and J is TRBJ2-1, with 9 bases matching TRBD1. CDR3 length: 15 residues. Losses at the gene ends were 3 bases for V and 4 bases for J; bases not matched to a gene: 4. From germline, CDR1 is MRHNA and CDR2 SNTAGT.